This T cell receptor beta chain comes out of a study of blood T cell repertoires in COVID-19. Looking at the study overall: Samples taken during acute and convalescent COVID-19 were collected in the United States, Italy and Spain.

Here immunoSEQ multiplex PCR was the method, and the copy in TCRdb shows in-frame clones only, minus some. The top ten clones hold 3% to 4.5% of a sample with almost 350,000 clones, over 85% of them seen once. CDR1 MGHRA and CDR2 YSYEKL come from the germline V gene. The length of the CDR3 is 17 residues. V dropped 0 bases and J dropped 7; count of bases not matched to a gene: 10. The sample consisted of peripheral blood. This receptor was identified in a woman aged 60 to 75 with COVID-19, enrolled during active disease. The chain has TRBV4-1 and TRBJ2-1; 9 bases are shared with TRBD2. The CDR3 sequence: CASSQDYLAGGVNEQFF. DNA for the CDR3: TGCGCCAGCAGCCAAGATTATTTGGCGGGGGGGGTGAATGAGCAGTTCTTC.